A selection of T cell receptor beta chains follows, all from one sample in a study of blood T cell repertoires in COVID-19. Assay: immunoSEQ multiplex PCR; the TCRdb copy retains only in-frame clones and omits some. Among hundreds of thousands of clones, about four fifths were seen once, and the ten largest hold roughly 2.6%. What was sequenced was peripheral blood. These TCRs come from a woman between 35 and 50 years old with active or convalescent COVID-19. CDR3s include the opening cysteine and the closing phenylalanine or tryptophan. Fields, in order: J gene, V gene, clone size, CDR3 protein. Size is omitted from some rows. Given values are once, few, many or a class for expanded clones.

TRBJ1-5	TRBV30	NA	CAWSLRSSGWSQPQHF
TRBJ1-2	TRBV6-5	NA	CATHLRGGQGGYTF
TRBJ2-4	TRBV6-5	NA	CASSYDTKNIQYF
TRBJ1-2	TRBV5-6	NA	CASSSIGQGDNYGYTF
TRBJ2-3	TRBV30	NA	CAWSPQGGGTDTQYF
TRBJ2-5	TRBV21-1	NA	CASSKRGGETQYF
TRBJ1-2	TRBV9	NA	CASEGYGYGYTF
TRBJ1-3	TRBV15	NA	CATSRDRAGNTIYF
TRBJ1-1	TRBV28	NA	CATRGMNTEAFF
TRBJ1-1	TRBV3-1/TRBV3-2	many	CASSSWDRVNTEAFF
TRBJ1-1	TRBV6-6	NA	CASSVREPGSEAFF
TRBJ1-1	TRBV4-3	NA	CASSQEEAGVNTEAFF
TRBJ1-1	TRBV7-9	NA	CASTRQGTEAFF
TRBJ1-1	TRBV5-1	NA	CASSAQTGDEAFF
TRBJ1-5	TRBV6-5	NA	CASTRDRGSSQPQHF
TRBJ1-2	TRBV7-9	many	CASSSTGVGYTF
TRBJ2-1	TRBV10-3	NA	CAIKSSPSSGYNEQFF
TRBJ2-5	TRBV4-3	NA	CASSQEYWRGNQETQYF
TRBJ1-1	TRBV29-1	NA	CSVEGQMNTEAFF
TRBJ2-7	TRBV20-1	NA	CSAGGVAAYEQYF
TRBJ2-7	TRBV4-2	few	CASSQGTSGRGEQYF
TRBJ1-5	TRBV27	NA	CASRDLTGSSNQPQHF
TRBJ1-1	TRBV11-3	NA	CASSLGEDREMAFF
TRBJ1-6	TRBV3-1/TRBV3-2	NA	CASSRGTVKGSYNSPLHF
TRBJ1-1	TRBV6-6	once	CASTPHPDTEAFF
TRBJ2-3	TRBV7-3	NA	CASSRGSGGAGTDTQYF
TRBJ1-2	TRBV29-1	NA	CSVEREGWEYGYTF
TRBJ2-7	TRBV4-1	NA	CASSQVPSGGYYEQYF
TRBJ1-2	TRBV10-3	NA	CAISEGREANYGYTF